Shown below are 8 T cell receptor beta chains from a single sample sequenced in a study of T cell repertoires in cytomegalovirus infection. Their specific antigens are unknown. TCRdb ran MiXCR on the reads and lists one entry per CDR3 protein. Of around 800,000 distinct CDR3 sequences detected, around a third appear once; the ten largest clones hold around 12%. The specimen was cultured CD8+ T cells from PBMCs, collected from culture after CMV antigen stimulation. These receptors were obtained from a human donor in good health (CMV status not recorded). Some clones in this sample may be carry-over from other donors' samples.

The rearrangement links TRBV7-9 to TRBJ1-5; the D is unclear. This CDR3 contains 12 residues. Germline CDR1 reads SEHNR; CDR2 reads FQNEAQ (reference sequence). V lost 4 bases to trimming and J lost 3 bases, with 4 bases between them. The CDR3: CASSSYNQPQHF. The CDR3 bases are TGTGCCAGCAGCTCTTACAATCAGCCCCAGCATTTT. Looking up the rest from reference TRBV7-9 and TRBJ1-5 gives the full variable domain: DTGVSQNPRHKITKRGQNVTFRCDPISEHNRLYWYRQTLGQGPEFLTYFQNEAQLEKSRLLSDRFSAERPKGSFSTLEIQRTEQGDSAMYLCASSSYNQPQHFGDGTRLSIL.

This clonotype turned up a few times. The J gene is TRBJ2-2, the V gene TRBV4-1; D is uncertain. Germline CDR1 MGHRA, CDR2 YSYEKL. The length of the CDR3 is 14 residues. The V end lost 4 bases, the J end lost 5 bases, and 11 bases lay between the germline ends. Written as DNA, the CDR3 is TGCGCCAGCAGCCCGGCATCCGGGACCGGGGAGCTGTTTTTT. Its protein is CASSPASGTGELFF.

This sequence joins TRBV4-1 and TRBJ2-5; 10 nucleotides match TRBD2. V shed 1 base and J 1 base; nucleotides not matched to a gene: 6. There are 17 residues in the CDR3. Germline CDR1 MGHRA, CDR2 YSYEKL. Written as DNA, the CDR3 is TGCGCCAGCAGCCAAGGAGGGACTAGCGCTATCCAAGAGACCCAGTACTTC. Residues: CASSQGGTSAIQETQYF.

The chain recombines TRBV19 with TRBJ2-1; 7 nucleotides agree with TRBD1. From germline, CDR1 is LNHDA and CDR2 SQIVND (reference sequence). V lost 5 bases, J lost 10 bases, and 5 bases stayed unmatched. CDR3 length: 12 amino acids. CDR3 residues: CASSAADREQFF. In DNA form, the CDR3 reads TGTGCCAGTAGTGCCGCGGACAGGGAGCAGTTCTTC.

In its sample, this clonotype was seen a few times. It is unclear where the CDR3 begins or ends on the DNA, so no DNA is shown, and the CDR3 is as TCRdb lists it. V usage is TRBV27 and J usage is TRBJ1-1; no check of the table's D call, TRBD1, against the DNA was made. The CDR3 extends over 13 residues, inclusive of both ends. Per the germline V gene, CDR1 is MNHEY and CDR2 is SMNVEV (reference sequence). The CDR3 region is CASSSSTGREAFF.

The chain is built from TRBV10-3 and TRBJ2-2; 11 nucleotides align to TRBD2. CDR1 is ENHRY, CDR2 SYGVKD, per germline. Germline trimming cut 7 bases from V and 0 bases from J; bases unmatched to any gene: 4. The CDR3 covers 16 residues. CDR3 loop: CAITLTSGANTGELFF. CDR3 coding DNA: TGTGCCATCACCTTGACTAGCGGGGCGAACACCGGGGAGCTGTTTTTT.

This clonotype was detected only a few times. The CDR3, as DNA: TGTGCCAGCAGAGTACTAGCGGGGGGGCGTGGAGATACGCAGTATTTT. Translation gives CASRVLAGGRGDTQYF. The chain is built from TRBV6-1 and TRBJ2-3, with TRBD2 matching over 13 bases. This CDR3 region has 16 residues. Germline V gene sequence: CDR1 MNHNS, CDR2 SASEGT. After removal of 6 bases from V and 5 bases from J, the junction contained 8 bases not matched to a gene.

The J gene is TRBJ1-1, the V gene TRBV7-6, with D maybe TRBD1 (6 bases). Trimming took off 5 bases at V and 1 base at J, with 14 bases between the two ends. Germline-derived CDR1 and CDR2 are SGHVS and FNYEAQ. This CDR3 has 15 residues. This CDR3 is CASSRPQGTNTEAFF. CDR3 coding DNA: TGTGCCAGCAGCCGACCTCAGGGGACGAACACTGAAGCTTTCTTT.